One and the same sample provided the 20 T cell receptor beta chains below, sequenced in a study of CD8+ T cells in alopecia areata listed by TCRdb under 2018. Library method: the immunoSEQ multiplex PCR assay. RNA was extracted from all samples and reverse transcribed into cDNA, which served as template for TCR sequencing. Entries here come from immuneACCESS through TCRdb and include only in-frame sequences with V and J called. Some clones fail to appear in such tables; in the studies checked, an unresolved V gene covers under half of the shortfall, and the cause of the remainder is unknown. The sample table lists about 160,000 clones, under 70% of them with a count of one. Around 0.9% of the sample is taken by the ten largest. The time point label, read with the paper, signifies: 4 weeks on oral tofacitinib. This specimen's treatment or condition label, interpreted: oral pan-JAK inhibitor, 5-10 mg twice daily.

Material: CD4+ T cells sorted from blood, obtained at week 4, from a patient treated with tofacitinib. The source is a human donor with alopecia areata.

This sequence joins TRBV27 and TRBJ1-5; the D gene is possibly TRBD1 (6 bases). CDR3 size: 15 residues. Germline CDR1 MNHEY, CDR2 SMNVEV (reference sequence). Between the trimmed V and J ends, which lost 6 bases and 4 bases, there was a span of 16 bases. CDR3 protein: CASSLRGGWNQPQHF. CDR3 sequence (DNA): TGTGCCAGCAGCCTTAGGGGGGGGTGGAATCAGCCCCAGCATTTT.

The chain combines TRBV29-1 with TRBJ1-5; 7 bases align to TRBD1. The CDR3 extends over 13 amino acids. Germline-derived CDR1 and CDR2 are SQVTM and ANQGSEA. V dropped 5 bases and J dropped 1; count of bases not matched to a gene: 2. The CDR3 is CSVQGGSNQPQHF. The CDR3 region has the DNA TGCAGCGTTCAGGGGGGGAGCAATCAGCCCCAGCATTTT.

The chain's CDR3 is CASSLLMNTEAFF. Here the CDR3 DNA reads TGTGCCAGCAGTTTACTAATGAACACTGAAGCTTTCTTT. The rearrangement joins TRBV27 to TRBJ1-1; D gene unclear. Germline loops: CDR1 MNHEY, CDR2 SMNVEV (reference sequence). This CDR3 has 13 residues. V was clipped by 2 bases and J by 0 bases, with 4 bases between them.

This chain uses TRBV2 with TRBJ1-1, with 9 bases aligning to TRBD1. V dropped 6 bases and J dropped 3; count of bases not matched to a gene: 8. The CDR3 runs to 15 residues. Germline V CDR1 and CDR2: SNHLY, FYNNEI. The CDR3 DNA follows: TGTGCCAGCAGGGGACAGGGCTGGGGAGACACTGAAGCTTTCTTT. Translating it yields CASRGQGWGDTEAFF.

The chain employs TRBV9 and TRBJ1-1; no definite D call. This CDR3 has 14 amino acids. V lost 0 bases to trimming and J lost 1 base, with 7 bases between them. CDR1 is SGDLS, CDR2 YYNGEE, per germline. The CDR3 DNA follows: TGTGCCAGCAGCGTAGAGGTACGGAACACTGAAGCTTTCTTT. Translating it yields CASSVEVRNTEAFF.

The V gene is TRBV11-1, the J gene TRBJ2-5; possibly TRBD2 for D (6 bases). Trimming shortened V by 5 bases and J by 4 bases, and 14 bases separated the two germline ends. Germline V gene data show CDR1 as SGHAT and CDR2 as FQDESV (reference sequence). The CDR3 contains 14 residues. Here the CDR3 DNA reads TGTGCCAGCAGCCAACCGGGGGTACGAGAGACCCAGTACTTC. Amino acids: CASSQPGVRETQYF.

The DNA of the CDR3 is TGTGCCTGGCTACCCGGGAATAACTATGGCTACACCTTC. Protein: CAWLPGNNYGYTF. The V gene is TRBV30, the J gene TRBJ1-2; D uncertain. The CDR3 is made up of 13 amino acids. Germline CDR1 and CDR2: GTSNPN and SVGIG (reference sequence). V lost 5 bases and J lost 1, with 11 bases in between.

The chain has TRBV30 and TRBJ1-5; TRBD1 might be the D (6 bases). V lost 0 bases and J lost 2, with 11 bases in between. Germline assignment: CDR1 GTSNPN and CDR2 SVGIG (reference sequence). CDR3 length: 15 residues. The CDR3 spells CAWSVGARGNQPQHF. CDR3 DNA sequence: TGTGCCTGGAGTGTGGGGGCCCGGGGCAATCAGCCCCAGCATTTT. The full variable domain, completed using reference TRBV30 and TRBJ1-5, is SQTIHQWPATLVQPVGSPLSLECTVEGTSNPNLYWYRQAAGRGLQLLFYSVGIGQISSEVPQNLSASRPQDRQFILSSKKLLLSDSGFYLCAWSVGARGNQPQHFGDGTRLSIL.

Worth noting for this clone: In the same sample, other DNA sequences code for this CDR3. The CDR3 nucleotides are TGCAGCGTTGAAGCAGGCAACTATGGCTACACCTTC. Protein: CSVEAGNYGYTF. This chain links TRBV29-1 with TRBJ1-2; D uncertain. The V end was cut by 1 base, the J end by 2 bases, with 5 bases between. Germline V CDR1 and CDR2: SQVTM, ANQGSEA. The CDR3 is 12 residues long.

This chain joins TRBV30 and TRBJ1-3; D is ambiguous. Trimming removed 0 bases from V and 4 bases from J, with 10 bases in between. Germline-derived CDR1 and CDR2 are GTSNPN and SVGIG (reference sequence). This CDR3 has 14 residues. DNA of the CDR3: TGTGCCTGGAGTGTATGGCGAGGGGGAAACACCATATATTTT. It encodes CAWSVWRGGNTIYF. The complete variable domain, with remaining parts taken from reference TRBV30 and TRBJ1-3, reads SQTIHQWPATLVQPVGSPLSLECTVEGTSNPNLYWYRQAAGRGLQLLFYSVGIGQISSEVPQNLSASRPQDRQFILSSKKLLLSDSGFYLCAWSVWRGGNTIYFGEGSWLTVV.

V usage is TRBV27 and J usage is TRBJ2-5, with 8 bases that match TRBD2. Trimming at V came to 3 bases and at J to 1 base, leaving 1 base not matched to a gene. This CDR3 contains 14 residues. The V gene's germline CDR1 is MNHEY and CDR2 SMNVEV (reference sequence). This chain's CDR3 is CASSLLAGQETQYF. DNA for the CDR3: TGTGCCAGCAGTTTGCTAGCGGGCCAAGAGACCCAGTACTTC.

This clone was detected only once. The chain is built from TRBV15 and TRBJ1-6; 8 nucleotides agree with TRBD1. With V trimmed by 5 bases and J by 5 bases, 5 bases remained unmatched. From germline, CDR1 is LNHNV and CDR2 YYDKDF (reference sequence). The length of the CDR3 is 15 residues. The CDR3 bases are TGTGCCACCAGCTGGACAGGGCCTGATAATTCACCCCTCCACTTT. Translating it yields CATSWTGPDNSPLHF. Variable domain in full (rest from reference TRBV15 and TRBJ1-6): DAMVIQNPRYQVTQFGKPVTLSCSQTLNHNVMYWYQQKSSQAPKLLFHYYDKDFNNEADTPDNFQSRRPNTSFCFLDIRSPGLGDTAMYLCATSWTGPDNSPLHFGNGTRLTVT.

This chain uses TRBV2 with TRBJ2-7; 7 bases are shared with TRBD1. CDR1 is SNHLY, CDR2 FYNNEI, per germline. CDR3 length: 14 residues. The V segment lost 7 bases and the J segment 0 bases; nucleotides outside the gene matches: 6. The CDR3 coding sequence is TGTGCCAGCAAAGCCCAGGGGGACTCCTACGAGCAGTACTTC. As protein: CASKAQGDSYEQYF.

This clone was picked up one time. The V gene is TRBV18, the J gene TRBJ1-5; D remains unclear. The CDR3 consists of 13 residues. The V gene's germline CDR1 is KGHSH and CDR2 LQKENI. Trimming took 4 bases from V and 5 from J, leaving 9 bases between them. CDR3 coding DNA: TGTGCCAGCTCACTGCGGGAAGATCAGCCCCAGCATTTT. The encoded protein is CASSLREDQPQHF.

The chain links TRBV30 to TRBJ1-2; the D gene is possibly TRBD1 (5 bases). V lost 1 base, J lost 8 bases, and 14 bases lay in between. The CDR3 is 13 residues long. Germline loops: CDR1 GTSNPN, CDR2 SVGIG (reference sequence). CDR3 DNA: TGTGCCTGGAGTGGGGGACGGGGTATCGGCTACACCTTC. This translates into CAWSGGRGIGYTF.

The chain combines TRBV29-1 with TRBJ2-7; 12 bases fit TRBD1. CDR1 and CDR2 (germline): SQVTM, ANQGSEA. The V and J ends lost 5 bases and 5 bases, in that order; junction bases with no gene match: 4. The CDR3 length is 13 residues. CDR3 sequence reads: CSVIGTGGDEQYF. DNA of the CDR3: TGCAGCGTTATCGGGACAGGGGGCGACGAGCAGTACTTC.

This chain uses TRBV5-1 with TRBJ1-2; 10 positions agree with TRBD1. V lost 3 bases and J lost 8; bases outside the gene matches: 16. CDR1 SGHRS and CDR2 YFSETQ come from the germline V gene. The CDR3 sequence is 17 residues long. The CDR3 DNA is TGCGCCAGCAGCTCGCAAACCGGGGACAGGGGCCTCCACGGCTACACCTTC. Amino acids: CASSSQTGDRGLHGYTF.

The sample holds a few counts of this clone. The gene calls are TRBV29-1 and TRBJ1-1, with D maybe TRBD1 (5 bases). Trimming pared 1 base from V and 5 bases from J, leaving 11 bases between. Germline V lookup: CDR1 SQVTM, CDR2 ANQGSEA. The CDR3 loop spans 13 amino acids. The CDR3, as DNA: TGCAGCGTTGAAGCCGGGACCTATACTGAAGCTTTCTTT. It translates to CSVEAGTYTEAFF.

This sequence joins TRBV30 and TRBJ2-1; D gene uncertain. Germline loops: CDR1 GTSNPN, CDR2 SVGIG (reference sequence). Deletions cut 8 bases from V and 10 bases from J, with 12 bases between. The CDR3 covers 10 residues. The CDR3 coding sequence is TGTGCCGGTTTCTCCGGGGAGCAGTTCTTC. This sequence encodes CAGFSGEQFF. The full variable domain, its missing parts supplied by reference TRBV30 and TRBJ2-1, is SQTIHQWPATLVQPVGSPLSLECTVEGTSNPNLYWYRQAAGRGLQLLFYSVGIGQISSEVPQNLSASRPQDRQFILSSKKLLLSDSGFYLCAGFSGEQFFGPGTRLTVL.

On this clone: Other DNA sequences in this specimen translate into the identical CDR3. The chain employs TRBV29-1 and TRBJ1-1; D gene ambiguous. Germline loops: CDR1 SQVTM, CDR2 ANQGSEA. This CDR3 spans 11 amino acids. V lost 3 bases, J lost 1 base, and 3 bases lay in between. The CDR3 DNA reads TGCAGCGTTGACAGGAACACTGAAGCTTTCTTT. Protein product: CSVDRNTEAFF.